This T cell receptor (beta chain) appears in the sequencing data of a study of blood T cell repertoires in COVID-19. As for the study in general: Sites in the United States, Italy and Spain provided acute and convalescent COVID-19 samples. Sources were T cells, B-cell-depleted T cells, or PBMCs; the material itself was cDNA or gDNA.

Clones were sequenced by immunoSEQ multiplex PCR, and TCRdb holds only the in-frame ones, with some missing. The table includes a few hundred thousand clones, 60% to 75% detected once. Germline lookup yields CDR1 MGHRA and CDR2 YSYEKL. The CDR3 is 20 residues long. The V and J ends lost 0 bases and 5 bases, in that order; junction bases with no gene match: 19. The sample taken for sequencing was peripheral blood. This clonotype was sampled from a woman older than 75 with acute or convalescent COVID-19. The genes are TRBV4-1 and TRBJ2-3; TRBD1 agrees at 8 bases. CDR3 loop: CASSQDGYSSAGGGGDTQYF. CDR3 DNA: TGCGCCAGCAGCCAAGATGGTTATTCCTCCGCAGGGGGCGGAGGAGATACGCAGTATTTT.